Presented here are 2 T cell receptor beta chains from one specimen sequenced in a study of blood T cells in healthy people across ages. Combining a sample-barcoded 5' primer with a J-beta primer mix, a second PCR ran for roughly 6 to 11 cycles. TCRdb fed the 5' RACE reads into MiXCR, producing one record per CDR3 protein. The top ten clones hold approximately 13% of a sample with 650,000 or so distinct CDR3 sequences, 52% of them seen once. The sequenced material came from blood. These TCRs come from a woman of 80 years or more in good health.

This clonotype has at least ten counts. This chain uses TRBV7-9 with TRBJ2-7; 7 nucleotides agree with TRBD1. The CDR3 has 12 amino acids. Germline V gives CDR1 SEHNR, CDR2 FQNEAQ (reference sequence). J gave up 7 bases and V 3 bases, and 3 bases lay outside the gene matches. This CDR3 reads CASSFRDREQYF. The DNA of the CDR3 is TGTGCCAGCAGCTTTAGGGACAGAGAGCAGTACTTC.

This clonotype was seen ten or more times. The chain has TRBV6-5 and TRBJ1-2, with unresolved D. The CDR3 consists of 13 residues. Trimming took off 9 bases at V and 7 bases at J, with 18 bases between the two ends. Germline V gene lookup returns CDR1 MNHEY and CDR2 SVGAGI. CDR3 DNA sequence: TGTGCCAGTATCTCGCCGGGGAAAGGTGGCTACACCTTC. This codes for CASISPGKGGYTF.